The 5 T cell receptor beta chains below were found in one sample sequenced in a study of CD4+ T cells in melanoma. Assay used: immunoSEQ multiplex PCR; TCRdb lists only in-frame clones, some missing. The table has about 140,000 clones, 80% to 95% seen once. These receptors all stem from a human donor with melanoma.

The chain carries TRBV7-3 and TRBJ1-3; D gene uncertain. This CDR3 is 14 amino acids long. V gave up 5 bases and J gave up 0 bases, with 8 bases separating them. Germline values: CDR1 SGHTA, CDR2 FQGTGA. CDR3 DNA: TGTGCCAGCAGCCGAGATGCCTCTGGAAACACCATATATTTT. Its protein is CASSRDASGNTIYF.

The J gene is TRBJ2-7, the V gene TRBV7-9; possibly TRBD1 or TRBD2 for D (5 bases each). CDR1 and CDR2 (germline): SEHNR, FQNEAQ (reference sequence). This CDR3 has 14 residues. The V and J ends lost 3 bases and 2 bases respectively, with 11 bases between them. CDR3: CASSFPGRTYEQYF. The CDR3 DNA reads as TGTGCCAGCAGCTTTCCGGGACGGACCTACGAGCAGTACTTC. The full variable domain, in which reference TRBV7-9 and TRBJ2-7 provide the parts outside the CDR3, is DTGVSQNPRHKITKRGQNVTFRCDPISEHNRLYWYRQTLGQGPEFLTYFQNEAQLEKSRLLSDRFSAERPKGSFSTLEIQRTEQGDSAMYLCASSFPGRTYEQYFGPGTRLTVT.

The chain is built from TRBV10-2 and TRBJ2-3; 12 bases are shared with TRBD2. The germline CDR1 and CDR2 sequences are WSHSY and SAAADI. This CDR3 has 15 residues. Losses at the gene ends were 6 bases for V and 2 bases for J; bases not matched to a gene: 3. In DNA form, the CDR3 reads TGCGCCAGCAGGGGACTAGCGGGCCCCACAGATACGCAGTATTTT. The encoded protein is CASRGLAGPTDTQYF.

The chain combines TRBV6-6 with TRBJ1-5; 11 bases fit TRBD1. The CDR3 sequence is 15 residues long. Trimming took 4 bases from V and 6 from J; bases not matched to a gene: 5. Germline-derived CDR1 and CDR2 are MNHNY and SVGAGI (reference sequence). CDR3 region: CASSSRTGGSQPQHF. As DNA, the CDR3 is TGTGCCAGCAGTTCTAGGACAGGGGGCAGTCAGCCCCAGCATTTT.

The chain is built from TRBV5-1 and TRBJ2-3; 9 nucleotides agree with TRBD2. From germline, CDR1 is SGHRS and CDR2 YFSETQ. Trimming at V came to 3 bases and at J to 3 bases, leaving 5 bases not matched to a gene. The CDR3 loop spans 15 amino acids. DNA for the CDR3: TGCGCCAGCAGCTCGTTAGCGGGGGAGACAGATACGCAGTATTTT. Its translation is CASSSLAGETDTQYF. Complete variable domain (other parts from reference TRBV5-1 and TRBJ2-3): KAGVTQTPRYLIKTRGQQVTLSCSPISGHRSVSWYQQTPGQGLQFLFEYFSETQRNKGNFPGRFSGRQFSNSRSEMNVSTLELGDSALYLCASSSLAGETDTQYFGPGTRLTVL.